Each of the 27 T cell receptor beta chains below was sequenced from the same sample in a study of graft-versus-host responses after intestinal transplantation. Produced via immunoSEQ multiplex PCR; TCRdb's table is partial and in-frame only. The sample lists approximately 90,000 clones, more than 85% occurring once. Which antigens these TCRs recognize remains unknown. Material: unstimulated CD8+ T cells sorted from spleen or lymph node cells, obtained before transplant. The source of these receptors is a human donor who was the organ donor for an intestinal transplant.

The rearrangement uses TRBV7-9 and TRBJ2-7, with 7 positions matching TRBD2. J lost 6 bases, V lost 1 base, and 6 bases had no gene match. CDR3 length: 14 residues. Germline V gives CDR1 SEHNR, CDR2 FQNEAQ (reference sequence). The CDR3 loop is CASSLVGGTFEQYF. The CDR3 region has the DNA TGTGCCAGCAGCTTAGTGGGGGGGACGTTCGAGCAGTACTTC.

This sequence joins TRBV27 and TRBJ2-1; D gene ambiguous. Trimming removed 2 bases from V and 5 bases from J, with 7 bases in between. The CDR3 runs 13 residues. Per the germline V gene, CDR1 is MNHEY and CDR2 is SMNVEV (reference sequence). In DNA, the CDR3 is TGTGCCAGCAGTTTAATGTGGCACAATGAGCAGTTCTTC. This translates into CASSLMWHNEQFF.

CDR3 nucleotide sequence: TGTGCCAGCAGCTTAGCCGGCTACGAGCAGTACTTC. Translating it yields CASSLAGYEQYF. The chain is built from TRBV11-1 and TRBJ2-7, with D unresolved. Germline V gene data show CDR1 as SGHAT and CDR2 as FQDESV (reference sequence). CDR3 size: 12 residues. V was shortened by 0 bases and J by 3 bases, with 3 bases between the two germline ends.

The CDR3 sequence is CASSRGSKIFTDTQYF. In DNA form, the CDR3 reads TGCGCCAGCAGCCGGGGGTCGAAGATATTCACAGATACGCAGTATTTT. The chain couples TRBV5-1 to TRBJ2-3; D perhaps matches TRBD2 (6 bases). V dropped 4 bases and J dropped 2 bases, with 17 bases sitting between them. The CDR3 has 16 amino acids. Looked up from germline, CDR1 is SGHRS and CDR2 is YFSETQ.

DNA for the CDR3: TGTGCCAGCAGTCCAGGGGCCTCCTACTACGAGCAGTACTTC. It is translated as CASSPGASYYEQYF. The chain carries TRBV11-2 and TRBJ2-7; perhaps TRBD1 as D (6 bases). Germline values: CDR1 SGHAT, CDR2 FQNNGV. Trimming took off 6 bases at V and 3 bases at J, with 15 bases between the two ends. There are 14 residues in the CDR3. Looking up the rest from reference TRBV11-2 and TRBJ2-7 gives the full variable domain: EAGVAQSPRYKIIEKRQSVAFWCNPISGHATLYWYQQILGQGPKLLIQFQNNGVVDDSQLPKDRFSAERLKGVDSTLKIQPAKLEDSAVYLCASSPGASYYEQYFGPGTRLTVT.

This chain uses TRBV5-1 with TRBJ2-7; a possible D gene is TRBD2 (6 bases). This CDR3 region has 16 residues. Germline CDR1 is SGHRS and CDR2 is YFSETQ. Trimming took off 0 bases at V and 4 bases at J, with 17 bases between the two ends. The CDR3: CASSLDTGEIFYEQYF. The CDR3 region has the DNA TGCGCCAGCAGCTTGGATACGGGGGAAATCTTTTACGAGCAGTACTTC.

The chain carries TRBV20-1 and TRBJ1-1, with D unresolved. V was clipped by 4 bases and J by 4 bases, with 7 bases between them. This CDR3 is built from 11 residues. In germline, CDR1 is DFQATT, CDR2 SNEGSKA (reference sequence). The CDR3 loop reads CSATPGTEAFF. CDR3 sequence (DNA): TGCAGTGCTACCCCGGGCACTGAAGCTTTCTTT.

V is TRBV12-5 and J is TRBJ1-3, with D maybe TRBD1 (5 bases). Germline-derived CDR1 and CDR2 are LGHNT and FRNRAP. V was pared by 2 bases and J by 0 bases, with 14 bases between. This CDR3 has 17 amino acids. CDR3 in amino acids: CASGLISSTGSGNTIYF. The CDR3 DNA is TGTGCTAGTGGTTTGATATCTAGCACAGGCTCTGGAAACACCATATATTTT.

A single count supports this clone. This chain joins TRBV11-2 and TRBJ2-1; the D is unclear. The CDR3 runs 11 residues. The V and J ends lost 5 bases and 8 bases respectively, with 7 bases between them. The V gene's germline CDR1 is SGHAT and CDR2 FQNNGV. CDR3 sequence reads: CASSENYEQFF. In nucleotides, the CDR3 is TGTGCCAGCAGCGAAAACTATGAGCAGTTCTTC.

The J gene is TRBJ2-5, the V gene TRBV6-6; D remains unclear. The CDR3 has 13 amino acids. Trimming shortened V by 1 base and J by 4 bases, and 7 bases separated the two germline ends. Germline values: CDR1 MNHNY, CDR2 SVGAGI (reference sequence). The CDR3 DNA sequence: TGTGCCAGCAGTTACTTGGGTCGAGAGACCCAGTACTTC. Protein: CASSYLGRETQYF.

The genes are TRBV5-1 and TRBJ2-2, with TRBD2 matching 9 bases. With V trimmed by 1 base and J by 5 bases, 9 bases remained unmatched. Per the germline V gene, CDR1 is SGHRS and CDR2 is YFSETQ. The CDR3 totals 17 residues. The DNA of the CDR3 is TGCGCCAGCAGCTTGCTTAGGGGGACTAGCCGGACCGGGGAGCTGTTTTTT. This sequence encodes CASSLLRGTSRTGELFF.

V is TRBV9 and J is TRBJ1-2, with TRBD1 matching 8 bases. The CDR3 is 17 amino acids. After removal of 4 bases from V and 3 bases from J, the junction contained 14 bases not matched to a gene. Germline V lookup: CDR1 SGDLS, CDR2 YYNGEE. The CDR3 DNA reads TGTGCCAGCAGCTTTTCCCCAGGGGGCCCAGAGCACTATGGCTACACCTTC. Translating gives CASSFSPGGPEHYGYTF.

The rearrangement uses TRBV7-9 and TRBJ2-5; no clear D. The J call may be mistaken, given a closer DNA end match to TRBJ2-7. The germline gives CDR1 SEHNR, CDR2 FQNEAQ (reference sequence). CDR3 length equals 12 residues. The CDR3 sequence: CASSWGSYEQYF. The CDR3 DNA sequence: TGTGCCAGCAGCTGGGGTTCTTACGAGCAGTACTTC.

There are a few counts of this clone. The chain employs TRBV6-5 and TRBJ1-2, with D perhaps TRBD1 (5 bases). CDR1 and CDR2 (germline): MNHEY, SVGAGI. Deletions cut 4 bases from V and 10 bases from J, with 10 bases between. The CDR3 is made up of 11 amino acids. The CDR3 spells CASSFQGDYTF. The CDR3 coding sequence is TGTGCCAGCAGTTTTCAGGGTGACTACACCTTC.

This chain connects TRBV11-2 to TRBJ2-2; unclear D gene. Germline values: CDR1 SGHAT, CDR2 FQNNGV. The length of the CDR3 is 14 residues. Trimming removed 3 bases from V and 5 bases from J, with 10 bases in between. CDR3 amino acids: CASSFSTPTGELFF. Here the CDR3 DNA reads TGTGCCAGCAGCTTTTCGACTCCGACCGGGGAGCTGTTTTTT.

The chain combines TRBV6-5 with TRBJ2-7; D uncertain. Deletions cut 6 bases from V and 2 bases from J, with 14 bases between. Germline-derived CDR1 and CDR2 are MNHEY and SVGAGI. CDR3 length: 14 amino acids. The CDR3 bases are TGTGCCAGCAGCGAGCTAGGGAAGGCCTACGAGCAGTACTTC. This codes for CASSELGKAYEQYF.

This chain links TRBV7-3 with TRBJ2-1; perhaps D is TRBD1 or TRBD2 (5 bases each). Germline V gene sequence: CDR1 SGHTA, CDR2 FQGTGA. CDR3 length: 18 residues. V dropped 5 bases and J dropped 7 bases, with 27 bases sitting between them. The CDR3 bases are TGTGCCAGCAGCCCAACCCCCCCCGGGGCAGGGCATATTAATGAGCAGTTCTTC. Amino acid sequence: CASSPTPPGAGHINEQFF.

The chain links TRBV7-9 to TRBJ2-3, with D possibly TRBD2 on 6 matching bases. Trimming left V 1 base short and J 5 bases short, with 13 bases between. The CDR3 has 15 amino acids. Germline V gives CDR1 SEHNR, CDR2 FQNEAQ (reference sequence). The CDR3 DNA reads as TGTGCCAGCAGCTTAGTCGTGGGGCGGGAAGATACGCAGTATTTT. Its translation: CASSLVVGREDTQYF. Filled out from reference TRBV7-9 and TRBJ2-3, the complete variable domain reads DTGVSQNPRHKITKRGQNVTFRCDPISEHNRLYWYRQTLGQGPEFLTYFQNEAQLEKSRLLSDRFSAERPKGSFSTLEIQRTEQGDSAMYLCASSLVVGREDTQYFGPGTRLTVL.

The rearrangement joins TRBV6-1 to TRBJ2-3; 11 bases are a match to TRBD2. The junction had 4 bases not matched to a gene; V was cut back by 5 bases and J by 3 bases. The CDR3 contains 15 residues. Germline V gene sequence: CDR1 MNHNS, CDR2 SASEGT. The DNA for the CDR3 is TGTGCCAGCAGTCTACTAGCGGGAGAGACAGATACGCAGTATTTT. Translating it yields CASSLLAGETDTQYF.

The rearrangement uses TRBV19 and TRBJ2-1; 13 nucleotides agree with TRBD2. The V and J ends lost 3 bases and 6 bases, in that order; junction bases with no gene match: 17. Germline V gene sequence: CDR1 LNHDA, CDR2 SQIVND (reference sequence). The CDR3 runs to 20 residues. The CDR3 region is CASSIHLGLAGPRSFNEQFF. In DNA, the CDR3 is TGTGCCAGTAGTATTCACCTGGGACTAGCGGGACCCAGATCTTTCAATGAGCAGTTCTTC.

The rearrangement links TRBV5-6 to TRBJ1-5; D ambiguous. Trimming took 4 bases from V and 5 from J, leaving 7 bases between them. CDR3 length equals 12 residues. Germline lookup yields CDR1 SGHDT and CDR2 YYEEEE. The CDR3 nucleotides read TGTGCCAGCAGCGTGGTTCATCAGCCCCAGCATTTT. Its translation: CASSVVHQPQHF.

The chain has TRBV6-1 and TRBJ2-5; the D is unclear. The J call is in doubt because the DNA end fits TRBJ2-7 better. CDR1 MNHNS and CDR2 SASEGT come from the germline V gene. The CDR3 has 14 residues. Here the CDR3 reads CASLTPLGSYEQYF. The CDR3 region has the DNA TGTGCCAGCTTGACTCCTCTCGGAAGCTACGAGCAGTACTTC.

A word on this clone: Other DNA sequences of this sample code for an identical CDR3. This chain joins TRBV5-4 and TRBJ2-7, with D possibly TRBD2 on 6 matching bases. Germline V lookup: CDR1 SGHNT, CDR2 YYREEE (reference sequence). The length of the CDR3 is 14 residues. V lost 2 bases and J 2 bases, leaving 11 bases between the germline ends. DNA of the CDR3: TGTGCCAGCAGCTTCGGGACGGGAGCCTACGAGCAGTACTTC. As protein: CASSFGTGAYEQYF.

V usage is TRBV6-5 and J usage is TRBJ1-2; a possible D gene is TRBD1 (5 bases). Trimming pared 6 bases from V and 6 bases from J, leaving 14 bases between. The CDR3 length is 13 residues. Germline CDR1 MNHEY, CDR2 SVGAGI. The CDR3 region has the DNA TGTGCCAGCAGCCCTCCCGGGGCAGATGGCTACACCTTC. It encodes CASSPPGADGYTF.

This CDR3 is CATDMGFSGMSPGEQFF. The CDR3 nucleotides are TGTGCCACAGATATGGGATTTAGCGGGATGTCACCGGGTGAGCAGTTCTTC. The chain combines TRBV15 with TRBJ2-1; 8 bases are shared with TRBD2. V dropped 9 bases and J dropped 9; count of bases not matched to a gene: 22. Germline V gene sequence: CDR1 LNHNV, CDR2 YYDKDF (reference sequence). The CDR3 runs 17 residues.

CDR3 nucleotides: TGTGCCAGCTCACCTCGTGGCGGATCGAACACCGGGGAGCTGTTTTTT. Protein: CASSPRGGSNTGELFF. The rearrangement joins TRBV18 to TRBJ2-2; D is undetermined. Between the trimmed V and J ends, which lost 3 bases and 0 bases, there was a span of 11 bases. The germline gives CDR1 KGHSH, CDR2 LQKENI. The CDR3 runs to 16 residues.

The chain joins TRBV7-6 to TRBJ2-7; a possible D gene is TRBD1 (5 bases). Germline V lookup: CDR1 SGHVS, CDR2 FNYEAQ. V was cut by 5 bases and J by 3 bases, with 17 bases left in between. CDR3 length equals 15 residues. The DNA for the CDR3 is TGTGCCAGCAGCCAAACAATTACAGGTGGCTACGAGCAGTACTTC. This codes for CASSQTITGGYEQYF.